The clone carrying this T cell receptor (beta chain) was seen many times. What it binds is not known. This specimen comes from a study of T cells in Graves' hyperthyroidism and ophthalmopathy. This CDR3 region has 16 residues. V dropped 0 bases and J dropped 1; count of bases not matched to a gene: 3. CDR1 SGHRS and CDR2 YFSETQ come from the germline V gene. General observations from the study: Most thyroid clonotypes that were expanded above 0.001 also turned up in blood.

Those with hyperthyroidism were 18 to 65 years old, newly diagnosed, and ill for under 2 months. PBMCs stemmed from 10 ml fresh peripheral blood. Amplification yielded TCR beta CDR3 regions, with RNA transcripts as the source. HTBI primers were employed in a first-round RT-PCR of the TCR CDR3. TCRdb reprocessed the multiplex PCR reads with MiXCR, giving one entry per CDR3 protein. The sample has 600,000 to 850,000 distinct CDR3 sequences, 18% seen once; the top ten hold over 15%. The gene calls are TRBV5-1 and TRBJ2-3; TRBD1 matches at 9 bases. The clonotype comes from a woman aged 45-65 years with Graves' hyperthyroidism that later progressed to Graves' ophthalmopathy. Sample: blood. The CDR3 DNA reads TGCGCCAGCAGCTTGGCGTGGACAGGGGGCACAGATACGCAGTATTTT. It specifies CASSLAWTGGTDTQYF.